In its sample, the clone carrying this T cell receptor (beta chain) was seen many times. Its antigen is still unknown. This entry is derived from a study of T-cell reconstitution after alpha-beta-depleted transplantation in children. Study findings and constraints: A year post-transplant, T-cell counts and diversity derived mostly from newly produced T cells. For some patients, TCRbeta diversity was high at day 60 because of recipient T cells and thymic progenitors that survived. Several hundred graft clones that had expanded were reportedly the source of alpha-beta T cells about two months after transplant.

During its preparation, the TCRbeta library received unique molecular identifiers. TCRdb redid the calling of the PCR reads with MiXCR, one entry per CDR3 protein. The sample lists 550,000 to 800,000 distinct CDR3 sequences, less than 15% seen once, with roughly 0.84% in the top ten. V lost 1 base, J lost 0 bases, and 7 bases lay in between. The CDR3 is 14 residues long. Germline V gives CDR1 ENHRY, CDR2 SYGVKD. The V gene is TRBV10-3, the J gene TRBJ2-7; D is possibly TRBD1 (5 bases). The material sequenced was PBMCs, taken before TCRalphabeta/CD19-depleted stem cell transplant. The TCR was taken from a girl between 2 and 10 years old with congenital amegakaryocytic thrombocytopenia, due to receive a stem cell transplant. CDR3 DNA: TGTGCCATCAGTGAGTGGGGCTACTCCTACGAGCAGTACTTC. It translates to CAISEWGYSYEQYF.